The rows below give T cell receptor beta chains drawn from one sample of a study of blood T cell repertoires in COVID-19. Sequencing was performed with immunoSEQ multiplex PCR; in TCRdb, only in-frame clones are kept and a portion is missing. The sample shows more than 65,000 clones, 70% to 85% of them seen only once. The sequenced material came from peripheral blood. The source is a woman aged 50 to 60 with acute or convalescent COVID-19. Each CDR3 is given with its conserved first and last residue. Each record gives: clone size, J gene, D gene, V gene, CDR3 DNA, CDR3 protein. The D gene is left open where the match is weak. The size field is filled for only some rows; it gives once, few, many or a size class.

NA,TRBJ2-7,TRBD1,TRBV2,TGTGCCAGCAGTCGTATAGGACAGGGGACCTTC,CASSRIGQGTF
NA,TRBJ2-1,NA,TRBV7-2,TGTGCCAGCAGCTTAGAGTTTAGCCCCAGAGGAGGCAATGAGCAGTTCTTC,CASSLEFSPRGGNEQFF
NA,TRBJ2-5,NA,TRBV3-1/TRBV3-2,TGTGCCAGCAGCCAAGGTGGAATAGGGAGAGAGACCCAGTACTTC,CASSQGGIGRETQYF
NA,TRBJ1-5,NA,TRBV24-1,TGTGCCACCCCCAGGGGCCATAGGCTGAGCAATCAGCCCCAGCATTTT,CATPRGHRLSNQPQHF
NA,TRBJ1-2,NA,TRBV19,TGTGCCAGTAAGACCCAGGGGAACTATGGCTACACCTTC,CASKTQGNYGYTF
NA,TRBJ1-3,NA,TRBV11-2,TGTGCCAGCAGCTTAGATTGGGGGAGGCGCGGAAACACCATATATTTT,CASSLDWGRRGNTIYF
NA,TRBJ1-2,TRBD1,TRBV19,TGTGCCAGTAGTTGGACAGGGGTTGGCTACACCTTC,CASSWTGVGYTF
NA,TRBJ2-7,TRBD1,TRBV7-2,TGTGCCAGCAGCCTCTACCGGGACAGATCCTACGAGCAGTACTTC,CASSLYRDRSYEQYF
NA,TRBJ2-3,NA,TRBV28,TGTGCCAGCAGCTCAACCCCGGCGGGCACAGATACGCAGTATTTT,CASSSTPAGTDTQYF
NA,TRBJ2-1,NA,TRBV30,TGTGCCTGGGGGACTGCCCGGGGGCAGTTCTTC,CAWGTARGQFF
NA,TRBJ1-6,NA,TRBV6-6,TGTGCCAGCAGTTACTCAGGGGGATTTGCGAATTCACCCCTCCACTTT,CASSYSGGFANSPLHF
NA,TRBJ2-7,NA,TRBV6-6,TGTGCCACCCGGCCGGGACTTGATAATTCCTACGAGCAGTACTTC,CATRPGLDNSYEQYF
NA,TRBJ2-3,TRBD1,TRBV7-6,TGTGCCAGCAGTTACGGACAGGGGGGAGGGGATACGCAGTATTTT,CASSYGQGGGDTQYF
NA,TRBJ1-1,TRBD1,TRBV14,TGTGCCAGCAGCCCCGGCCAGAGGGGGCGTCGGGACACTGAAGCTTTCTTT,CASSPGQRGRRDTEAFF
NA,TRBJ2-1,TRBD2,TRBV7-3,TGTGCCAGCAGCTTCAGGGGGACTAGCGGGTACGACAATGAGCAGTTCTTC,CASSFRGTSGYDNEQFF
NA,TRBJ1-6,NA,TRBV4-3,TGCGCCAGCAGCCAAGACAGCTCCTATAATTCACCCCTCCACTTT,CASSQDSSYNSPLHF
few,TRBJ1-4,TRBD1,TRBV9,TGTGCCAGCAGCGTAGCTGACACCGGGACAGGGGACGAAAAACTGTTTTTT,CASSVADTGTGDEKLFF
NA,TRBJ1-4,NA,TRBV6-5,TGTGCCAGCAGACGGACAGCTTTTAATGAAAAACTGTTTTTT,CASRRTAFNEKLFF
NA,TRBJ2-2,TRBD1,TRBV7-8,TGTGCCAGCAGCCGAGTAGCCCGAGCAACAGGGGGTGGGAGCACCGGGGAGCTGTTTTTT,CASSRVARATGGGSTGELFF
NA,TRBJ2-5,NA,TRBV5-4,TGTGCCAGCAGCTTGGGAGGGGGCCAAGAGACCCAGTACTTC,CASSLGGGQETQYF
NA,TRBJ1-2,NA,TRBV6-6,TGTGCCAGCAGCTCGGACACTGCCACGGGCTACACCTTC,CASSSDTATGYTF
NA,TRBJ2-7,TRBD1,TRBV30,TGTGCCTGGAGTGGGACAGGGAGCGAGCAGTACTTC,CAWSGTGSEQYF
NA,TRBJ1-1,NA,TRBV5-6,TGTGCCAGCAGCCCCGGCGGGGGGGGATACACTGAAGCTTTCTTT,CASSPGGGGYTEAFF
NA,TRBJ2-7,TRBD1,TRBV27,TGTGCCAGCAGTTTCCACCGGGACAGGTCCTACGAGCAGTACTTC,CASSFHRDRSYEQYF
NA,TRBJ2-7,TRBD1,TRBV16,TGTGCCAGCAGCACCAACAGGGGTGAGCAGTACTTC,CASSTNRGEQYF
NA,TRBJ1-1,TRBD1,TRBV5-4,TGTGCCAGCAGCTCGACAGGGGTTCTTACTGAAGCTTTCTTT,CASSSTGVLTEAFF
few,TRBJ1-2,NA,TRBV6-1,TGTGCCAGCAGTGAAGTCACCGGGGATGGCTACACCTTC,CASSEVTGDGYTF
NA,TRBJ2-5,TRBD1,TRBV6-2/TRBV6-3,TGTGCCAGCAGTAATACAGGGGGAAGTTTAGAGACCCAGTACTTC,CASSNTGGSLETQYF
few,TRBJ2-7,NA,TRBV10-3,TGTGCCATCAGTTCAGGGTACCCCTACGAGCAGTACTTC,CAISSGYPYEQYF
NA,TRBJ1-1,NA,TRBV27,TGTGCCAGCCCAGACACTGAAGCTTTCTTT,CASPDTEAFF
NA,TRBJ2-7,TRBD2,TRBV4-1,TGCGCCAGCAGCCCCCAAGGGGGGATGGCGGGGGGTTTCTACGAGCAGTACTTC,CASSPQGGMAGGFYEQYF
NA,TRBJ1-2,TRBD1,TRBV9,TGTGCCAGCAGCGGGACAGGGGGGTATGGCTACACCTTC,CASSGTGGYGYTF
NA,TRBJ2-7,NA,TRBV12-5,TGTGCTAGTGGTCCTAGCAGGGAGCAGTACTTC,CASGPSREQYF
NA,TRBJ2-4,TRBD2,TRBV5-6,TGTGCCAGCAGCTTCGGGGGGGCCGAAAACATTCAGTACTTC,CASSFGGAENIQYF
NA,TRBJ1-2,NA,TRBV6-5,TGTGCCAGCAGAATACCGGGATCCTATGGCTACACCTTC,CASRIPGSYGYTF
NA,TRBJ2-5,NA,TRBV18,TGTGCCAGCTCACCGTCCTGGGAGTTCGGTAACTTCCAAGAGACCCAGTACTTC,CASSPSWEFGNFQETQYF
NA,TRBJ2-7,TRBD2,TRBV7-2,TGTGCCAGCAGCCAGGTGGGACTAGCGGGACTCGAGCAGTACTTC,CASSQVGLAGLEQYF
NA,TRBJ1-5,TRBD1,TRBV5-6,TGTGCCAGCAGCTTGGCCCGGGGGACAGGGGGCTTTGAGCCCCAGCATTTT,CASSLARGTGGFEPQHF
few,TRBJ2-3,NA,TRBV3-1/TRBV3-2,TGTGCCAGCAGCCAAGCACTAAAAGATACGCAGTATTTT,CASSQALKDTQYF
NA,TRBJ2-7,NA,TRBV30,TGTGCCTGGAGTACCAGCTACGAGCAGTACTTC,CAWSTSYEQYF
NA,TRBJ1-2,NA,TRBV28,TGTGCCAGCAGTTCCACGGGAGTATATGGCTACACCTTC,CASSSTGVYGYTF
NA,TRBJ2-7,TRBD1,TRBV6-5,TGTGCCAGCAGTAAACAGGGGGCAGGCTACGAGCAGTACTTC,CASSKQGAGYEQYF
few,TRBJ2-1,NA,TRBV2,TGTGCCAGCAGGGATACAGGGTTAAGGAATGAGCAGTTCTTC,CASRDTGLRNEQFF
NA,TRBJ1-2,TRBD1,TRBV7-3,TGTGCCAGCAGCTCCCGCCGGGGGGACAGGGGTAGCTACACCTTC,CASSSRRGDRGSYTF
once,TRBJ2-1,TRBD2,TRBV18,TGTGCCACCTCAGGGGTAGCGGGACGTAATGAGCAGTTCTTC,CATSGVAGRNEQFF
NA,TRBJ2-3,NA,TRBV9,TGTGCCAGCGGGGGGAGGCAGGTTCAAGATACGCAGTATTTT,CASGGRQVQDTQYF
once,TRBJ1-3,NA,TRBV28,TGTGCCAGCAGTTCACCGCAGGGGACTGGAAACACCATATATTTT,CASSSPQGTGNTIYF
NA,TRBJ2-1,NA,TRBV7-3,TGTGCCAGCAGCTTATCCAGCGGGTGGGATGAGCAGTTCTTC,CASSLSSGWDEQFF
few,TRBJ2-2,TRBD1,TRBV30,TGTGCCTCGAGGGGGGGACAGGGGTTCACCGGGGAGCTGTTTTTT,CASRGGQGFTGELFF
NA,TRBJ2-3,TRBD2,TRBV7-8,TGTGCCAGCAGCTCTTCCGGGACTAGAGATCCGTATTTT,CASSSSGTRDPYF
NA,TRBJ2-1,NA,TRBV19,TGTGCCAGTAGTACAGGAGTTGGGCGGGCCAATGAGCAGTTCTTC,CASSTGVGRANEQFF
NA,TRBJ2-1,NA,TRBV7-3,TGTGCCAGCAGCTTAACGACTAGCTACAATGAGCAGTTCTTC,CASSLTTSYNEQFF
few,TRBJ1-1,TRBD1,TRBV27,TGTGCCAGCAGTTCCTACAGGGGCCTCAATCCCTACACTGAAGCTTTCTTT,CASSSYRGLNPYTEAFF
NA,TRBJ2-5,TRBD2,TRBV5-4,TGTGCCAGCAGCTTGGCCCCTAGCGGGGGACAAGAGACCCAGTACTTC,CASSLAPSGGQETQYF
NA,TRBJ2-7,TRBD1,TRBV11-2,TGTGCCAGCAGCTTAGCGAGACAGGGTGGGACCCAGCAGTACTTC,CASSLARQGGTQQYF